What follows are 16 T cell receptor beta chains derived from one specimen sequenced in a study of CD8+ T cells in alopecia areata. A sort of pooled cutaneous lymph node cells used CD4, CD8alpha, NKG2D, NKG2ACE and other stains. Reverse transcription of extracted RNA yielded cDNA, which provided the sequencing template. Profiling relied on immunoSEQ multiplex PCR, and the TCRdb table lists in-frame clones only, not all of them. Sampling found about 19,000 clones, none seen once. Sequences were obtained from CD8+ T cells sorted from a lymph node. These receptor sequences come from a C3H/HeJ mouse with alopecia areata. The MHC haplotype of this mouse line is H2-k.

This clone was observed a few times. Gene names denote mouse genes. CDR3 region: CASSPGLVYAEQFF. The sequenced part of the CDR3 DNA is TGTGCCAGCAGCCCGGGACTGGTCTATGCT. The rearrangement uses TRBV14 and TRBJ2-1, with TRBD2 identical over 8 bases. The read ends 4 residues shy of where the CDR3 ends; the end is completed using the germline J gene. Germline CDR1 SGHDT, CDR2 FRDEAV. This CDR3 is 14 amino acids long. The V gene end was trimmed by 5 bases and the J gene end by 3 bases; junction bases not matched to a gene: 4.

On this clone: Genes here carry mouse names. Coverage ceases 4 residues before the CDR3 finishes, and the germline J gene fills in the end. J is TRBJ2-1 and V is TRBV1; 10 bases line up with TRBD2. The length of the CDR3 is 15 residues. V trimming: 4 bases; J trimming: 4 bases; junction bases outside the gene matches: 4. CDR1 and CDR2 from the germline V gene are NSQYPW and LRSPGD (reference sequence). The CDR3 here is CTCSVRLGGYAEQFF. The sequenced part of the CDR3 DNA is TGCACCTGCAGTGTAAGACTGGGGGGATATGCT.

Worth noting for this clone: These gene names are mouse names. The read falls 4 residues short of the CDR3 end, and the missing part is taken from the germline J gene. V and J are TRBV17 and TRBJ2-7, with TRBD2 matching 7 bases. The CDR3 is 13 residues long. Germline CDR1 is MNHDT and CDR2 is YYDKIL. Germline trimming cut 2 bases from V and 2 bases from J; bases unmatched to any gene: 0. The CDR3 bases that were read are TGTGCTAGCAGTAGACTGGGGGCCTAT. This translates into CASSRLGAY. The CDR3 in full is CASSRLGAYEQYF.

This clone has ten or more counts. Mouse gene names and germline throughout. The read halts 4 residues ahead of the CDR3 end, with the missing end drawn from the germline J gene. This chain uses TRBV14 with TRBJ2-7; TRBD2 matches at 13 bases. Germline V gene lookup returns CDR1 SGHDT and CDR2 FRDEAV. The CDR3 is made up of 14 amino acids. The CDR3 DNA, read in part, is TGTGCCAGCAGTTTGGGGACTGGGGGGGAT. Amino acids: CASSLGTGGD. The whole CDR3 protein is CASSLGTGGDEQYF.

This clone was detected many times. Germline and genes here are mouse. The read ends 4 residues early relative to the CDR3; the germline J gene fills the gap. V is TRBV13-3 and J is TRBJ2-2; 9 nucleotides agree with TRBD2. Germline CDR1 reads NNHDY; CDR2 reads SYVADS. Trimming took 7 bases from V and 1 from J; bases not matched to a gene: 2. The CDR3 runs 14 residues. The CDR3 bases that were read are TGTGCCAGCGACTGGGGGTTAAACACCGGG. Translated: CASDWGLNTG. Given in full, the CDR3 is CASDWGLNTGQLYF.

This clone was counted between two and nine times. Its ends do not fully match the called genes, so a read error is possible. Any gene name here is a mouse gene name. The sequence runs out 4 residues before the end of the CDR3; the remainder is reconstructed from the germline J gene. This chain links TRBV5 with TRBJ2-2, with D possibly TRBD2 on 6 matching bases. The CDR3 loop spans 15 amino acids. In germline, CDR1 is LGHNA, CDR2 YNLKQL (reference sequence). The chain's CDR3 is CAGSQDWGNTGQLYF. CDR3 bases read: TGTGCCGGCAGCCAAGATTGGGGGAACACCGGG.

This clone was counted at least ten times. Genes and germline are mouse. The read stops 4 residues short of the end of the CDR3; the missing end is completed from the germline J gene. Other nucleotide sequences in the sample specify the same CDR3. This chain connects TRBV19 to TRBJ2-3; no clear D gene. Germline lookup yields CDR1 FNHDT and CDR2 SITEND (reference sequence). The V end was cut by 2 bases, the J end by 0 bases, with 7 bases between. This CDR3 is built from 14 residues. The CDR3 is CASSILGSAETLYF. Incomplete CDR3 DNA: TGTGCCAGCAGTATTTTGGGTAGTGCAGAA.

Comments on this clone: Gene names are mouse gene names. The missing CDR3 end, 4 residues past where the read stops, is filled in from the germline J gene. This chain joins TRBV13-1 and TRBJ2-3; 9 nucleotides agree with TRBD1. This CDR3 spans 16 amino acids. The germline V gene encodes CDR1 NSHNY and CDR2 SYGAGN. V lost 3 bases to trimming and J lost 0 bases; unmatched junction nucleotides: 5. The chain's CDR3 is CASSAGTGNSAETLYF. CDR3 bases read: TGTGCCAGCAGTGCAGGGACAGGGAACAGTGCAGAA.

This clone was found many times. Gene names follow the mouse nomenclature. The read comes to an end 4 residues before the CDR3 does, leaving the germline J gene to fill in the end. The chain uses TRBV13-3 and TRBJ1-2; the D is unclear. Germline CDR1 reads NNHDY; CDR2 reads SYVADS. V was trimmed by 4 bases and J by 2 bases, leaving 9 bases between them. The CDR3 sequence is 13 residues long. The part of the CDR3 DNA that was read is TGTGCCAGCAGTCTGGCCCCTAACTCC. Translation: CASSLAPNS. The whole CDR3 protein is CASSLAPNSDYTF.

Worth noting for this clone: The germline and genes are mouse ones. CDR3: CASSPGTSNTGQLYF. The CDR3 DNA, read in part, is TGTGCCAGCTCCCCCGGGACATCAAACACCGGG. The V call is TRBV12-1, the J call TRBJ2-2; D possibly corresponds to TRBD1 (6 bases). The read terminates 4 residues before the CDR3 end, so the remaining end is supplied by the germline J gene. This CDR3 comprises 15 residues. V was clipped by 4 bases and J by 0 bases, with 11 bases between them. The germline V gene has CDR1 SGHSN and CDR2 HYEKVE.

This clone showed up many times. Gene names are the mouse ones. The read ends 4 residues shy of where the CDR3 ends; the end is completed using the germline J gene. The rearrangement joins TRBV13-3 to TRBJ2-3; 9 bases line up with TRBD2. The CDR3 is 16 amino acids. Germline loops: CDR1 NNHDY, CDR2 SYVADS. The J segment lost 0 bases and the V segment lost 3 bases, leaving 5 bases of the junction unmatched. This CDR3 is CASSVDWGTSAETLYF. CDR3 DNA, as far as it was read: TGTGCCAGCAGTGTTGACTGGGGGACTAGTGCAGAA.

A few counts support this clone. Gene names and germline refer to mouse. The read ends 4 residues shy of where the CDR3 ends; the end is completed using the germline J gene. The chain joins TRBV13-1 to TRBJ2-2; 7 bases align to TRBD1. The junction had 4 bases not matched to a gene; V was cut back by 2 bases and J by 0 bases. Germline values: CDR1 NSHNY, CDR2 SYGAGN. CDR3 length: 16 residues. The CDR3 loop is CASSELQGANTGQLYF. The covered CDR3 bases are TGTGCCAGCAGTGAACTCCAGGGGGCAAACACCGGG.

This clone was observed a few times. The genes and germline here are from mouse. The observed sequence ends 4 residues before the CDR3 terminus, with the missing tail filled in from the germline J gene. The chain links TRBV17 to TRBJ2-1, with 8 bases aligning to TRBD2. V shed 3 bases, J shed 1 base, and the junction held 2 bases outside the gene matches. There are 15 residues in the CDR3. Per the germline V gene, CDR1 is MNHDT and CDR2 is YYDKIL. CDR3 region: CASSSGLGNYAEQFF. The covered CDR3 bases are TGTGCTAGCAGTAGCGGACTGGGCAACTATGCT.

This clone was observed a handful of times. The gene names here belong to mouse. The CDR3 end is not reached by the read, which stops 4 residues before it; the germline J gene fills it in. The gene calls are TRBV19 and TRBJ1-2; D possibly corresponds to TRBD1 (6 bases). Looked up from germline, CDR1 is FNHDT and CDR2 is SITEND (reference sequence). V was pared by 6 bases and J by 4 bases, with 13 bases between. The CDR3 consists of 13 residues. The part of the CDR3 DNA that was read is TGTGCCAGCACCTCAGGGGCGGGCTCC. Its translation: CASTSGAGS. In full, the CDR3 is CASTSGAGSDYTF.

As to this clone: The germline and genes are mouse ones. The read falls 4 residues short of the CDR3 end, and the missing part is taken from the germline J gene. This sequence joins TRBV16 and TRBJ2-3, with 8 bases that match TRBD2. This CDR3 has 16 amino acids. CDR1 is SGHSA and CDR2 is FRNQAP in the germline V gene. Losses at the gene ends were 5 bases for V and 0 bases for J; bases not matched to a gene: 7. CDR3 region: CASSPTGGDSAETLYF. Incomplete CDR3 DNA: TGTGCAAGCAGCCCCACTGGGGGAGATAGTGCAGAA.

This clone was observed a few times. Gene names denote mouse genes. The read falls 4 residues short of the CDR3 end, and the missing part is taken from the germline J gene. J is TRBJ2-7 and V is TRBV19; D is ambiguous. From germline, CDR1 is FNHDT and CDR2 SITEND (reference sequence). The CDR3 is made up of 13 amino acids. Between the trimmed V and J ends, which lost 1 base and 0 bases, there was a span of 5 bases. The CDR3 region is CASSILSSYEQYF. The CDR3 bases that were read are TGTGCCAGCAGTATACTGTCCTCCTAT.